These T cell receptor beta chains were read from a single sample in a study of yellow fever vaccine responses in identical twins. MiXCR, applied by TCRdb to the RT-PCR reads, yields one record per CDR3 protein. The repertoire includes some 2,500 distinct CDR3 sequences, roughly 9.4% of them detected once, and under 7% sits in the top ten. Sequencing used T cells from blood (PBMCs), unsorted or a sorted subset (not recorded which), obtained 2 years after vaccination. Receptors were obtained from a young woman who received the yellow fever vaccine. CDR3s include the opening cysteine and the closing phenylalanine or tryptophan. D genes are given only for firm matches. Clone sizes are given selectively: once, few, many, or a class where the clone is expanded.

D gene	V gene	J gene	clone size	CDR3 length	CDR3 protein	CDR3 DNA
-	TRBV10-3	TRBJ2-7	medium-sized	11	CAISDLYEQYF	TGTGCCATCAGTGATTTGTACGAGCAGTACTTC
TRBD2	TRBV11-3	TRBJ2-3	few	15	CASSLELAGTDTQYF	TGTGCCAGCAGCTTAGAACTAGCGGGCACAGATACGCAGTATTTT
TRBD1	TRBV4-2	TRBJ1-1	-	14	CASSPDRGNTEAFF	TGTGCCAGCAGCCCTGACAGGGGGAACACTGAAGCTTTCTTT
-	TRBV4-1	TRBJ2-1	-	14	CASGTEGGYNEQFF	TGCGCCAGCGGGACGGAGGGGGGTTACAATGAGCAGTTCTTC
TRBD1	TRBV10-1	TRBJ1-1	-	15	CASSDVQGASTEAFF	TGCGCCAGCAGTGATGTGCAGGGGGCGAGCACTGAAGCTTTCTTT
TRBD2	TRBV19	TRBJ2-1	medium-sized	14	CASSILAGGHEQFF	TGTGCCAGTAGTATACTAGCGGGAGGACATGAGCAGTTCTTC
-	TRBV4-2	TRBJ2-7	-	14	CASSQELTSYEQYF	TGTGCCAGCAGCCAAGAACTAACCTCCTACGAGCAGTACTTC
-	TRBV4-3	TRBJ2-1	-	16	CASSQEGGGGHNEQFF	TGCGCCAGCAGCCAAGAAGGAGGCGGGGGCCACAATGAGCAGTTCTTC
-	TRBV18	TRBJ1-1	large	15	CASSPFGVGNTEAFF	TGTGCCAGCTCACCATTCGGGGTTGGCAACACTGAAGCTTTCTTT
TRBD1	TRBV10-3	TRBJ2-1	-	14	CAISELGQGNEQFF	TGTGCCATCAGTGAGTTAGGACAGGGGAATGAGCAGTTCTTC
-	TRBV7-6	TRBJ2-5	few	12	CASNNRDLSQYF	TGTGCCAGCAACAACCGGGACCTGTCCCAGTACTTC
-	TRBV4-3	TRBJ2-5	medium-sized	14	CASSQDGEQETQYF	TGCGCCAGCAGCCAAGATGGGGAGCAAGAGACCCAGTACTTC
-	TRBV3-1	TRBJ2-7	-	13	CASSQEPPQEQYF	TGTGCCAGCAGCCAAGAGCCCCCACAGGAGCAGTACTTC
-	TRBV15	TRBJ2-7	medium-sized	14	CATSRDRVTYEQYF	TGTGCCACCAGCAGAGATCGAGTCACCTACGAGCAGTACTTC
-	TRBV12-3/TRBV12-4	TRBJ2-7	few	13	CASSFQPFYEQYF	TGTGCCAGCAGTTTCCAACCGTTCTACGAGCAGTACTTC
TRBD1	TRBV24-1	TRBJ2-5	medium-sized	15	CATSDPQGFKETQYF	TGTGCCACCAGTGACCCACAGGGGTTTAAAGAGACCCAGTACTTC
TRBD2	TRBV10-3	TRBJ2-1	medium-sized	15	CAISEVEREFDEQFF	TGTGCCATCAGTGAGGTGGAGCGGGAGTTCGATGAGCAGTTCTTC
-	TRBV10-3	TRBJ2-7	-	13	CATMRDSAYEQYF	TGTGCCACCATGAGGGACTCCGCCTACGAGCAGTACTTC
-	TRBV5-6	TRBJ2-7	few	13	CASSAGPAYEQYF	TGTGCCAGCAGCGCGGGCCCGGCCTACGAGCAGTACTTC
-	TRBV15	TRBJ2-3	medium-sized	14	CATSRGLSTDTQYF	TGTGCCACCAGCAGAGGTCTGAGCACAGATACGCAGTATTTT
-	TRBV10-3	TRBJ2-7	-	15	CAISESRDSFYEQYF	TGTGCCATCAGTGAGTCGAGAGACAGCTTCTACGAGCAGTACTTC
-	TRBV4-1	TRBJ2-5	few	15	CASSQDLGSGETQYF	TGCGCCAGCAGCCAAGATTTGGGGTCAGGGGAGACCCAGTACTTC
-	TRBV10-3	TRBJ1-2	-	13	CAISESWGSGYTF	TGTGCCATCAGTGAGTCATGGGGTTCTGGCTACACCTTC
-	TRBV5-4	TRBJ2-3	-	14	CASSLGVGTDTQYF	TGTGCCAGCAGCTTGGGGGTAGGGACAGATACGCAGTATTTT
-	TRBV11-1	TRBJ2-7	few	13	CASSRGSGNEQYF	TGTGCCAGCAGCCGGGGGTCTGGAAACGAGCAGTACTTC
-	TRBV28	TRBJ2-6	few	15	CASSTGLSGANVLTF	TGTGCCAGCAGCACAGGTCTCTCTGGGGCCAACGTCCTGACTTTC
TRBD2	TRBV10-1	TRBJ2-7	-	10	CASSEGREYF	TGCGCCAGCAGTGAAGGGAGGGAGTACTTC
TRBD1	TRBV24-1	TRBJ1-5	-	15	CATSDGDSMNQPQHF	TGTGCCACCAGTGACGGGGACAGCATGAATCAGCCCCAGCATTTT
TRBD1	TRBV24-1	TRBJ2-7	-	14	CATSKTGGADEQYF	TGTGCCACCAGTAAGACAGGGGGGGCGGACGAGCAGTACTTC
TRBD2	TRBV20-1	TRBJ2-7	-	13	CSASHGREDEQYF	TGCAGTGCTAGCCATGGGAGGGAGGACGAGCAGTACTTC
TRBD1	TRBV11-1	TRBJ2-5	-	15	CASSFRDRDQRTQYF	TGTGCCAGCAGCTTCCGGGACAGGGACCAACGTACCCAGTACTTC
-	TRBV28	TRBJ2-7	-	12	CASSGQIYEQYF	TGTGCCAGCAGCGGACAAATCTACGAGCAGTACTTC
TRBD2	TRBV20-1	TRBJ2-4	few	20	CSARGRTSGSVLPAKNIQYF	TGCAGTGCTAGAGGCCGGACTAGCGGGAGTGTGTTACCGGCCAAAAACATTCAGTACTTC
TRBD1	TRBV6-4	TRBJ2-1	-	13	CASSDTQGDEQFF	TGTGCCAGCAGTGACACGCAGGGGGATGAGCAGTTCTTC
-	TRBV7-3	TRBJ1-5	few	11	CASSLDQPQHF	TGTGCCAGCAGCTTGGATCAGCCCCAGCATTTT
-	TRBV20-1	TRBJ1-5	few	15	CSASPPGGGNQPQHF	TGCAGTGCCAGCCCCCCGGGGGGAGGCAATCAGCCCCAGCATTTT
-	TRBV12-3/TRBV12-4	TRBJ1-4	-	14	CASTSSGRDEKLFF	TGTGCCAGCACCAGTTCAGGGAGGGATGAAAAACTGTTTTTT
-	TRBV29-1	TRBJ2-3	few	16	CSVEPPVLSSTDTQYF	TGCAGCGTTGAACCACCCGTTCTTTCTAGCACAGATACGCAGTATTTT
-	TRBV13	TRBJ2-1	few	15	CASRAGAEIYNEQFF	TGTGCCAGCCGGGCGGGGGCGGAGATTTACAATGAGCAGTTCTTC
-	TRBV7-6	TRBJ2-3	-	14	CASSWQMDADTQYF	TGTGCCAGCAGCTGGCAGATGGACGCAGATACGCAGTATTTT
-	TRBV6-4	TRBJ2-1	few	16	CASRDQRRGLRREQFF	TGTGCCAGCAGGGACCAAAGGCGGGGGCTACGGCGTGAGCAGTTCTTC
-	TRBV15	TRBJ2-7	-	14	CATSRVDYSYEQYF	TGTGCCACCAGCAGAGTCGACTACAGCTACGAGCAGTACTTC
-	TRBV15	TRBJ2-2	-	12	CATCPVTGELFF	TGTGCCACCTGTCCCGTCACCGGGGAGCTGTTTTTT
TRBD1	TRBV11-1	TRBJ2-7	few	15	CASSLGDRTSYEQYF	TGTGCCAGCAGCTTAGGGGACAGGACTTCGTACGAGCAGTACTTC
TRBD1	TRBV11-3	TRBJ2-7	-	13	CASSTPTGDEQYF	TGTGCCAGCAGCACCCCCACAGGGGACGAGCAGTACTTC
-	TRBV5-5	TRBJ2-4	-	13	CASSQAGSDIQYF	TGTGCCAGCAGCCAAGCCGGGAGCGACATTCAGTACTTC
-	TRBV7-9	TRBJ2-7	medium-sized	14	CASSFHRQDSKQYF	TGTGCCAGCAGCTTTCATCGACAAGACAGCAAGCAGTACTTC
-	TRBV10-3	TRBJ2-7	-	14	CAISDHPGRYEQYF	TGTGCCATCAGTGATCATCCGGGTAGATACGAGCAGTACTTC
TRBD2	TRBV11-2	TRBJ2-7	medium-sized	15	CASSVPSGRSYEQYF	TGTGCCAGCAGCGTTCCGAGCGGGAGGTCCTACGAGCAGTACTTC
-	TRBV6-1	TRBJ1-1	few	13	CASSLAGNTEAFF	TGTGCCAGCAGTCTTGCCGGGAACACTGAAGCTTTCTTT
TRBD1	TRBV11-2	TRBJ2-1	-	17	CASSPGTGVRSYNEQFF	TGTGCCAGCAGCCCCGGGACAGGGGTGCGAAGCTACAATGAGCAGTTCTTC
TRBD1	TRBV10-1	TRBJ2-1	few	15	CASSVTGQGNNEQFF	TGCGCCAGCAGTGTAACGGGACAGGGAAACAATGAGCAGTTCTTC
-	TRBV6-1	TRBJ2-7	-	14	CASSESPGPYEQYF	TGTGCCAGCAGTGAATCGCCAGGCCCCTACGAGCAGTACTTC
-	TRBV4-3	TRBJ2-1	-	15	CASSQVGGDYNEQFF	TGCGCCAGCAGCCAAGTGGGCGGGGATTACAATGAGCAGTTCTTC
-	TRBV7-6	TRBJ2-7	few	16	CASSPATREGSYEQYF	TGTGCCAGCAGCCCAGCGACCCGTGAGGGCTCCTACGAGCAGTACTTC
-	TRBV15	TRBJ1-2	large	13	CATSSSGGAGYTF	TGTGCCACCAGCAGCAGCGGAGGTGCGGGCTACACCTTC
-	TRBV7-9	TRBJ2-7	-	13	CASRFQDSYEQYF	TGTGCCAGCAGATTCCAGGACTCCTACGAGCAGTACTTC
-	TRBV7-9	TRBJ2-1	-	15	CASSLHSSRDNEQFF	TGTGCCAGCAGCTTACACTCATCCCGAGACAATGAGCAGTTCTTC
-	TRBV7-6	TRBJ2-1	few	13	CASSHGWVDEQFF	TGTGCCAGCAGCCACGGGTGGGTCGATGAGCAGTTCTTC